These 10 T cell receptor beta chains share one sample of origin, sequenced in a study of shared clonotypes between healthy human individuals. Naive-designated CD8 cells lacked CD45RO, were positively enriched for CCR7, and omitted terminally differentiated effector memory CD45RA+ cells. Generated by immunoSEQ multiplex PCR, the TCRdb table keeps only in-frame clones and is missing some. Among millions of clones listed, approximately 94% were seen once. What was sequenced was naive CD8+ T cells from PBMCs. The source of these receptors is a man between 18 and 35 years old in good health. Some clones in this sample may be carry-over from other donors' samples.

This clone was seen just once. The V and J genes are TRBV6-5 and TRBJ2-2; TRBD1 is a possible D gene (6 bases). CDR1 is MNHEY, CDR2 SVGAGI, per germline. The V and J ends lost 6 bases and 3 bases respectively, with 14 bases between them. This CDR3 spans 15 amino acids. The CDR3 DNA is TGTGCCAGCAGCCCACCGGACAGACACACCGGGGAGCTGTTTTTT. Its translation: CASSPPDRHTGELFF.

Of note for this clone: The sample contains more than one DNA sequence encoding this CDR3. The CDR3 region is CSVEGIRSYNEQFF. The CDR3 DNA is TGCAGCGTGGAGGGGATTAGGTCCTACAATGAGCAGTTCTTC. This chain connects TRBV29-1 to TRBJ2-1; D may be TRBD2 (6 bases). V was clipped by 6 bases and J by 1 base, with 13 bases between them. This CDR3 spans 14 amino acids. Germline CDR1 and CDR2: SQVTM and ANQGSEA.

This clone was detected once. The chain combines TRBV28 with TRBJ2-7; 9 bases line up with TRBD1. In germline, CDR1 is MDHEN, CDR2 SYDVKM. The V gene end was trimmed by 2 bases and the J gene end by 1 base; junction bases not matched to a gene: 6. This CDR3 contains 16 residues. The CDR3 loop reads CASSLPTGTGSYEQYF. In DNA form, the CDR3 reads TGTGCCAGCAGTTTACCCACCGGGACAGGGTCCTACGAGCAGTACTTC.

This chain joins TRBV11-3 and TRBJ2-1; D is unresolved. The CDR3 is 16 amino acids. Germline CDR1 reads SGHNT; CDR2 reads YENEEA. V lost 4 bases and J 2 bases, leaving 15 bases between the germline ends. CDR3 protein: CASSSMTAAPYNEQFF. The CDR3 bases are TGTGCCAGCAGCTCAATGACTGCCGCTCCCTACAATGAGCAGTTCTTC.

For this clone: In the same sample, other DNA sequences code for this CDR3. The chain uses TRBV4-1 and TRBJ1-4, with D hard to call. V lost 1 base to trimming and J lost 5 bases, with 5 bases between them. The CDR3 has 13 residues. Germline V gene sequence: CDR1 MGHRA, CDR2 YSYEKL. Written as DNA, the CDR3 is TGCGCCAGCAGCCAAGTTGGGAATGAAAAACTGTTTTTT. As protein: CASSQVGNEKLFF.

The chain combines TRBV4-1 with TRBJ2-1; TRBD2 matches at 11 bases. The germline CDR1 and CDR2 sequences are MGHRA and YSYEKL. The J segment lost 7 bases and the V segment lost 5 bases, leaving 10 bases of the junction unmatched. The CDR3 runs 16 residues. The CDR3, as DNA: TGCGCCAGCAGCACCGTAGCGGGAGGGATTAGAAATGAGCAGTTCTTC. The encoded protein is CASSTVAGGIRNEQFF.

V gene TRBV19 combines with J gene TRBJ2-7, with D perhaps matching TRBD1 or TRBD2 (5 bases each). Germline CDR1 reads LNHDA; CDR2 reads SQIVND (reference sequence). With 2 bases removed from V and 2 bases from J, the gap between germline ends came to 16 bases. The CDR3 spans 16 residues. The CDR3 protein is CASSIRAQGRTYEQYF. The CDR3 region has the DNA TGTGCCAGTAGTATAAGAGCGCAGGGACGGACCTACGAGCAGTACTTC.

The chain carries TRBV7-2 and TRBJ2-7; D may match TRBD1 or TRBD2 (5 bases each). The CDR3 length is 15 residues. Germline V gives CDR1 SGHTA, CDR2 FQGNSA. Trimming removed 2 bases from V and 7 bases from J, with 18 bases in between. The CDR3 DNA sequence: TGTGCCAGCAGCTTATCGCAGGGACCTTTCGGGGAGCAGTACTTC. This encodes CASSLSQGPFGEQYF.

Notes on this clone: Other DNA sequences in this sample translate to the same CDR3. V and J are TRBV27 and TRBJ1-1; no clear D gene. CDR3 length: 14 residues. V lost 5 bases and J lost 6, with 16 bases in between. CDR1 MNHEY and CDR2 SMNVEV come from the germline V gene (reference sequence). The CDR3 loop is CASSPVGSGAEAFF. In DNA form, the CDR3 reads TGTGCCAGCAGTCCAGTCGGATCAGGTGCTGAAGCTTTCTTT.

This clone turned up a few times. V usage is TRBV30 and J usage is TRBJ1-1; no clear D. The length of the CDR3 is 13 residues. CDR1 is GTSNPN and CDR2 is SVGIG in the germline V gene (reference sequence). V lost 4 bases and J lost 1, with 10 bases in between. Here the CDR3 DNA reads TGTGCCTGGATGGGCGGGCAGAACACTGAAGCTTTCTTT. Translated, it gives CAWMGGQNTEAFF.